The subject of this entry is one T cell receptor beta chain. The antigen it recognizes is unknown. No quality values exist for individual bases; no much larger clone is one base distant. The data are from a study of control samples from healthy donors and cancer patients (TCRdb year 2020). CDR1 and CDR2 are drawn from the germline V gene (reference sequence): DFQATT, SNEGSKA. A distance of 13 bases separates the germline ends of V and J, which lose 3 bases and 0 bases respectively. There are 15 amino acids in the CDR3, from cysteine to phenylalanine inclusive. The CDR3 DNA has 45 bases and is translated from base 1. Library preparation used the immunoSEQ multiplex PCR assay. As stored in TCRdb, this immuneACCESS dataset retains in-frame rearrangements with V and J assigned. A fraction of the clones does not appear; measured against another copy, unresolved V genes explain less than half of the discrepancy, and the remainder lacks a known reason. The sample table contains roughly 81,000 clones; only one count was recorded for around 80% of them. In total, the top ten clones hold around 10% of the sample.

The receptor's source is a man in his sixties with head and neck cancer. Here the chain combines TRBV20-1 and TRBJ2-3, and perhaps TRBD2 as D gene, on 6 matching bases. Sequenced input: PBMCs. The CDR3 loop reads CSASRTTPSTDTQYF. The nucleotide sequence reads as follows: TGCAGTGCTAGTAGGACTACACCTAGCACAGATACGCAGTATTTT.